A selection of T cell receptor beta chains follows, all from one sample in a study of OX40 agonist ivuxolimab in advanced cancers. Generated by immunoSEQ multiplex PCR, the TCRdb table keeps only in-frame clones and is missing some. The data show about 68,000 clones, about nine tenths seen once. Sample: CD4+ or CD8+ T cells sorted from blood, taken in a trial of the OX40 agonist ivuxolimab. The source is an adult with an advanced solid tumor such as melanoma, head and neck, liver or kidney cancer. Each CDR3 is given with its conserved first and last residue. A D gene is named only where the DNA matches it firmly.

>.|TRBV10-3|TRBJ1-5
TGTGCCATCAGTGAGTCGGGCAATCAGCCCCAGCATTTT
CAISESGNQPQHF
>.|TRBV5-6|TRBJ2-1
TGTGCCAGCAGCTTGGACGGACGACTTACTTACAATGAGCAGTTCTTC
CASSLDGRLTYNEQFF
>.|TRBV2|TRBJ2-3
TGTGCCAGCTACCTAAATGGGGCCGAGAATACGCAGTATTTT
CASYLNGAENTQYF
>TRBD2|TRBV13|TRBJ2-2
TGTGCCAGCAGCTTAGTGTGGGCTCCGGGGACTAGCGGAGCGAACACCGGGGAGCTGTTTTTT
CASSLVWAPGTSGANTGELFF
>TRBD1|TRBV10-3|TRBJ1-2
TGTGCCATCAGTGAGGGGACAGGAAACTATGGCTACACCTTC
CAISEGTGNYGYTF
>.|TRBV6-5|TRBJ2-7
TGTGCCAGCAGGAAGAGTAGAGAGGTCTACGAGCAGTACTTC
CASRKSREVYEQYF
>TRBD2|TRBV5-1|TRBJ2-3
TGCGCCAGCAGCTTGCAGGGACTAGCGGGAGGTACTAGCACAGATACGCAGTATTTT
CASSLQGLAGGTSTDTQYF
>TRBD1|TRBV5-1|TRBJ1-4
TGCGCCAGCAGCTTGGCCGCGACAGGGTATGAAAAACTGTTTTTT
CASSLAATGYEKLFF
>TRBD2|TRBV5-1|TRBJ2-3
TGCGCCAGCGGGAACCCGGCGGGAGGGCCCACAGATACGCAGTATTTT
CASGNPAGGPTDTQYF
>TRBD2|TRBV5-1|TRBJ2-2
TGCGCCAGCAGCTTGACTAGCGGGGTCGGGGAGCTGTTTTTT
CASSLTSGVGELFF
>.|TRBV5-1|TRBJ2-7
TGCGCCAGCAGCTTTGGAGAAGTACAGTACTTC
CASSFGEVQYF
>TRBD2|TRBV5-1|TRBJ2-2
TGCGCCAGCAGCCCGGGAGGGCCGAACACCGGGGAGCTGTTTTTT
CASSPGGPNTGELFF
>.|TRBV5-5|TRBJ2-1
TGTGCCAGCAGCCTGAGGAGTACACAACAGGGTGAGCAGTTCTTC
CASSLRSTQQGEQFF
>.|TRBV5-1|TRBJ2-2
TGCGCCAGCAGCTCGACAGCGGGCGCAAACACCGGGGAGCTGTTTTTT
CASSSTAGANTGELFF
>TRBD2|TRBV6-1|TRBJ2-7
TGTGCCAGTGTCCGGACTAGCGGGAACTCCTACGAGCAGTACTTC
CASVRTSGNSYEQYF
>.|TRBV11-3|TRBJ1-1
TGTGCCAGCAGCTTTGGGAACACTGAAGCTTTCTTT
CASSFGNTEAFF
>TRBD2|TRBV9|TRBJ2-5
TGTGCCAGCAGCGTAGGTGGTAGCGGGGGCCAAGAGACCCAGTACTTC
CASSVGGSGGQETQYF